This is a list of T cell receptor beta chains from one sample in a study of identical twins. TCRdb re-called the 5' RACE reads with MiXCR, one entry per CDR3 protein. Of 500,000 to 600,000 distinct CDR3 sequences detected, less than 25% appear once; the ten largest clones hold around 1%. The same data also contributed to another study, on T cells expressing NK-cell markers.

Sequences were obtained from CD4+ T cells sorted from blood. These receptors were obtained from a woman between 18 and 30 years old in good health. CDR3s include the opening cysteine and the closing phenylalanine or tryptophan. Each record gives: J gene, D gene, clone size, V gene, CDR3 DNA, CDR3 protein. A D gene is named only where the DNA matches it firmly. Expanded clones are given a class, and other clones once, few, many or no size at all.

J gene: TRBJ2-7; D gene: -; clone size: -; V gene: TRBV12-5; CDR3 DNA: TGTGCTAGTGGTTTAACCGGACGGAAGGCCTACGAGCAGTACTTC; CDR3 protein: CASGLTGRKAYEQYF
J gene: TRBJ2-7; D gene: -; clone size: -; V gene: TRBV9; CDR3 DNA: TGTGCCAGCAGCGTAGGAGACGTCCACGAGCAGTACTTC; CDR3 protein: CASSVGDVHEQYF
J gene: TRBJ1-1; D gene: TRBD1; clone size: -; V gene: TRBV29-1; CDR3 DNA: TGCAGCGTTGACCGGCGGACAGGGGCAAGTGAAGCTTTCTTT; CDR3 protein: CSVDRRTGASEAFF
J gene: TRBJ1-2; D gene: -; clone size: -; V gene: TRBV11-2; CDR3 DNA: TGTGCCAGCAGCTCCATATCTTCCGCCAGGGGCGAGTGGGGCTACACCTTC; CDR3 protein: CASSSISSARGEWGYTF
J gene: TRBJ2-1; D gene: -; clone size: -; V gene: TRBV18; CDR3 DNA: TGTGCCAGCTCACCGGGCAGGGTTGGGAATGAGCAGTTCTTC; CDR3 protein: CASSPGRVGNEQFF
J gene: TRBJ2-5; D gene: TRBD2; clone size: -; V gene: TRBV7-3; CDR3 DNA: TGTGCCAGCAGCTTAAATGGGGGGGGCCAAGAGACCCAGTACTTC; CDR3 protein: CASSLNGGGQETQYF
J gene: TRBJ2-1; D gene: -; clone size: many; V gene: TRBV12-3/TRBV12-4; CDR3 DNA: TGTGCCAGCACACTCGGGCGGCCAGGGGGGAACAATGAGCAGTTCTTC; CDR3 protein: CASTLGRPGGNNEQFF
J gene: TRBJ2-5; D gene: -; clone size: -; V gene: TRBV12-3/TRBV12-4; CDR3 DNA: TGTGCCAGCAGTTTAGGCACAGCCAGAGAGACCCAGTACTTC; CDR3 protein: CASSLGTARETQYF
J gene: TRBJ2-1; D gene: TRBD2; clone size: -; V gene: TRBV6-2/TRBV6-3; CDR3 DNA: TGTGCCAGCAGTCGGTACCGACTAGCGGGAGGATCTTTCCCAAACAATGAGCAGTTCTTC; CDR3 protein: CASSRYRLAGGSFPNNEQFF
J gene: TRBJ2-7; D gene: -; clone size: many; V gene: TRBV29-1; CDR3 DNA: TGCAGTGCCGGCTCCTACGAGCAGTACTTC; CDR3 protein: CSAGSYEQYF
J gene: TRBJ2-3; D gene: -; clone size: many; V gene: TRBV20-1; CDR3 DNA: TGCAGTGTTTCCACCCAGGCGTGGACGCAGTATTTT; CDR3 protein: CSVSTQAWTQYF
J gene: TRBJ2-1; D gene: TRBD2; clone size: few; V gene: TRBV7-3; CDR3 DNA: TGTGCCAGCAGCATTCGGCCTAGCGGGGGGGCCCCTGAGCAGTTCTTC; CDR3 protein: CASSIRPSGGAPEQFF
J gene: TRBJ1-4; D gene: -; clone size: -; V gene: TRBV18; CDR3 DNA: TGTGCCAGCTCACCTGACTTAGGAGGTGAAAAACTGTTTTTT; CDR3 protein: CASSPDLGGEKLFF
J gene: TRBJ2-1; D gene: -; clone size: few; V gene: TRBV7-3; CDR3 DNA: TGTGCCAGCAGCTTAACCGCTCTAGGTAATGAGCAGTTCTTC; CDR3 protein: CASSLTALGNEQFF
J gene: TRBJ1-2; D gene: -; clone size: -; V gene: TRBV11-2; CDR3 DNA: TGTGCCAGCAGCTACCATCTTGGGGGGAGTAACTATGGCTACACCTTC; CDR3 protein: CASSYHLGGSNYGYTF
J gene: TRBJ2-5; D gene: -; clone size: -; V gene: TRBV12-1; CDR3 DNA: TGTGCCAGCAGCTATGGGCCTCATACTCCTCAAGAGACCCAGTACTTC; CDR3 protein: CASSYGPHTPQETQYF
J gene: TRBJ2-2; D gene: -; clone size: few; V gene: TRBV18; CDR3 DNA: TGTGCCAGCTCACCAATTCTCACCGGGGAGCTGTTTTTT; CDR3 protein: CASSPILTGELFF
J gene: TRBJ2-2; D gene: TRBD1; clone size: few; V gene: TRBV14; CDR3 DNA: TGTGCCAGCAGACCCGGACAGGGCGACACCGGGGAGCTGTTTTTT; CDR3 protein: CASRPGQGDTGELFF
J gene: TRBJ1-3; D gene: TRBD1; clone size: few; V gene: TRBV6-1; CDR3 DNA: TGTGCCAGCAACCCCGGGACAGGGGCTGGAAACACCATATATTTT; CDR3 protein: CASNPGTGAGNTIYF
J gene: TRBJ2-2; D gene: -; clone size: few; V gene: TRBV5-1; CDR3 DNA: TGCGCCAGCAGAGAACGGGCAGTCGCGAACACCGGGGAGCTGTTTTTT; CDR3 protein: CASRERAVANTGELFF
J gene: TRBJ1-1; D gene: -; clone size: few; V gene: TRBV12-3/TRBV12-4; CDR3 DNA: TGTGCCAGCAGTTTGCAGGCTGGGGATGCTTTCTTT; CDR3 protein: CASSLQAGDAFF
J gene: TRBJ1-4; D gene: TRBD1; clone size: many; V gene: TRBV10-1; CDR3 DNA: TGCGCCAGCAGTGATACAGGGGGCGGAAAACTGTTTTTT; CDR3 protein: CASSDTGGGKLFF
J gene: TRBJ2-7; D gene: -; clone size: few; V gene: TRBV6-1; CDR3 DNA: TGTGCCAGCAGTACCGGGGGTTCCTACGAGCAGTACTTC; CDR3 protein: CASSTGGSYEQYF
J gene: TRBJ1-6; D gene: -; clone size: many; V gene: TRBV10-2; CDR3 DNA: TGCGCCAGCAGTGATCGGAGGGATTCACCCCTCCACTTT; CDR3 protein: CASSDRRDSPLHF
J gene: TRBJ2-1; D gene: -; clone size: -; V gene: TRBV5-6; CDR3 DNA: TGTGCCAGCAGCTTTCAGGGGTCCGACAATGAGCAGTTCTTC; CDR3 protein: CASSFQGSDNEQFF
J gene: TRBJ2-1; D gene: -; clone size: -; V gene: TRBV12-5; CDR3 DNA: TGTGCTAGTGGGCCTGGGAGAACCTACAATGAGCAGTTCTTC; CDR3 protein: CASGPGRTYNEQFF
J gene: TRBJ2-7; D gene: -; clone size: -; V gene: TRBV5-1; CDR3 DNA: TGCGCCAGCAGCCCGACAGGTTACGCCTCCTACGAGCAGTACTTC; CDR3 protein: CASSPTGYASYEQYF
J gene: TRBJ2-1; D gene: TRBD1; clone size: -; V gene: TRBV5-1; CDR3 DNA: TGCGCCAGCAGCGGGGGACAGGTCATCGATGAGCAGTTCTTC; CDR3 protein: CASSGGQVIDEQFF
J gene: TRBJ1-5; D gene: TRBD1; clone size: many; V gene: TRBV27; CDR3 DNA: TGTGCCAGCAGCGGGACAGGGGTAAGATGGAGCAATCAGCCCCAGCATTTT; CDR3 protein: CASSGTGVRWSNQPQHF
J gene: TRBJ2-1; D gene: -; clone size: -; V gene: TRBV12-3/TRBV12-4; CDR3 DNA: TGTGCCAGCAGTTTAAACCCGCGTGAGCAGTTCTTC; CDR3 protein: CASSLNPREQFF
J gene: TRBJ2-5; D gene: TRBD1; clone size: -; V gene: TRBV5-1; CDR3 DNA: TGCGCCAGCAGGTCCGGGACAGGGGGACTACAAGAGACCCAGTACTTC; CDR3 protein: CASRSGTGGLQETQYF
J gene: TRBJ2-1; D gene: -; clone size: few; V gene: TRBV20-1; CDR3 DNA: TGCAGTGCTAGGGTAGGCCGACTGGGGCGCAATGAGCAGTTCTTC; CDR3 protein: CSARVGRLGRNEQFF
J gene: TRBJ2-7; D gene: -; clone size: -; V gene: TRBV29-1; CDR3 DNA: TGCAGCGTTGTCGGTGGAGGGCCCTACGAGCAGTACTTC; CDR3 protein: CSVVGGGPYEQYF
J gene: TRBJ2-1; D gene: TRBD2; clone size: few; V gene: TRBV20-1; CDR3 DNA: TGCAGTGCTAGAAACGTCCTAGCGGGAGTATCTGAGCAGTTCTTC; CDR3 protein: CSARNVLAGVSEQFF
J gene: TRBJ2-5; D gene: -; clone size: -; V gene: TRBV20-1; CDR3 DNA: TGCAGTGGGGCAGGGGGGGAGACCCAGTACTTC; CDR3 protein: CSGAGGETQYF
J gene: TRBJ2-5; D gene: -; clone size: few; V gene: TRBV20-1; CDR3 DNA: TGCAGTGCTAGTTCAGGGATGGAGACCCAGTACTTC; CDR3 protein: CSASSGMETQYF
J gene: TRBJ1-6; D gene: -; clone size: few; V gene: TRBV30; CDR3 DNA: TGTGCCTGGAGTTCAGGGGTTTATTCACCCCTCCACTTT; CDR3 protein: CAWSSGVYSPLHF
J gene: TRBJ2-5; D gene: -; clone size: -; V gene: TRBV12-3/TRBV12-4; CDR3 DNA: TGTGCCAGCAGAGGGCTGGGCACCGAGACCCAGTACTTC; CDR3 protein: CASRGLGTETQYF
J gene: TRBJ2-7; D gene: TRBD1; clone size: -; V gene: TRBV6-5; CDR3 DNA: TGTGCCAGCAGTTTGGGACAGCCCAGGGTCGGTTACGAGCAGTACTTC; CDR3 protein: CASSLGQPRVGYEQYF
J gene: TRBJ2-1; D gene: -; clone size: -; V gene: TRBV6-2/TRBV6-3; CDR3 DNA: TGTGCCAGCAGTCAGTTCAATGAGCAGTTCTTC; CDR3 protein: CASSQFNEQFF
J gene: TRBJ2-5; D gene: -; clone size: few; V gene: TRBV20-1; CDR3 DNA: TGCAGTGCTAATGATGCGGTTCAAGAGACCCAGTACTTC; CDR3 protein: CSANDAVQETQYF
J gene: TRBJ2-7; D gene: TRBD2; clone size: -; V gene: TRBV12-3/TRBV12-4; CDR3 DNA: TGTGCCAGCAGTCCGCACAGGGCACTAGCGGGTTCCTACGAGCAGTACTTC; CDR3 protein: CASSPHRALAGSYEQYF
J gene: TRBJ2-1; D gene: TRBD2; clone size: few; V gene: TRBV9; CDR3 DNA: TGTGCCAGCAGCGTGGCCGGTCGGACTAGCGCCTACAATGAGCAGTTCTTC; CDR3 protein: CASSVAGRTSAYNEQFF
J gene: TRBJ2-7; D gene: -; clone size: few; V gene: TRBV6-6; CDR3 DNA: TGTGCCAGCACTAGGGGGAACGAGCAGTACTTC; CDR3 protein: CASTRGNEQYF
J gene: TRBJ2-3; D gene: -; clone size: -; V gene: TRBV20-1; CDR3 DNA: TGCAGTGCTAGGTCTAGCGCCACAGATACGCAGTATTTT; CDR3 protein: CSARSSATDTQYF
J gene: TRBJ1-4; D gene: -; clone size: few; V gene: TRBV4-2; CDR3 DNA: TGTGCCAGCAGCCAAGACGGCTACAACTATGAAAAACTGTTTTTT; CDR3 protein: CASSQDGYNYEKLFF
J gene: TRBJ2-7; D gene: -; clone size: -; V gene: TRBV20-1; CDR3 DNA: TGCAGTGCTCATTTGGGGGGAGTATCCTACGAGCAGTACTTC; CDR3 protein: CSAHLGGVSYEQYF
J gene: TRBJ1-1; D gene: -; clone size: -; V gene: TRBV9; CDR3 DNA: TGTGCCAGCAGCCCTTCCCACAGAATGAACACTGAAGCTTTCTTT; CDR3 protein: CASSPSHRMNTEAFF
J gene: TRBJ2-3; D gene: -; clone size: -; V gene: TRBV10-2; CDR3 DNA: TGCGCCAGCAGTGACCCCCCCGAGGGAGAAGATACGCAGTATTTT; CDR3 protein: CASSDPPEGEDTQYF
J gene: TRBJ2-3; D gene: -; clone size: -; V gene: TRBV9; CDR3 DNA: TGTGCCAGCAGCGTAGTACCCAACACAGATACGCAGTATTTT; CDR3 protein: CASSVVPNTDTQYF
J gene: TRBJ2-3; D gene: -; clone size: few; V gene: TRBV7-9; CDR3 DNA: TGTGCCAGCGTCGCGATGAGAGATACGCAGTATTTT; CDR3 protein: CASVAMRDTQYF
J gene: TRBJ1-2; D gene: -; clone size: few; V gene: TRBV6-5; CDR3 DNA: TGTGCCAGCAGTTACTCATGGGGGGCATCGGGCTACACCTTC; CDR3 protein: CASSYSWGASGYTF
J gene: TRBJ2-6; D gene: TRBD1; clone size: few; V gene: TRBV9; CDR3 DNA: TGTGCCAGCAGCGTCCAGGGGGCCCCCGGGGCCAACGTCCTGACTTTC; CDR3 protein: CASSVQGAPGANVLTF
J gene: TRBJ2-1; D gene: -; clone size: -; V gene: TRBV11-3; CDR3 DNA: TGTGCCAGCAGCCCGAGGGACTCCCACAATGAGCAGTTCTTC; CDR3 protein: CASSPRDSHNEQFF
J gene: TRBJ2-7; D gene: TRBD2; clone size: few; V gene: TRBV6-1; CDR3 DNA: TGTGCCAGCAGGACGGGACTAGCGGGGGATACCTACGAGCAGTACTTC; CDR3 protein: CASRTGLAGDTYEQYF
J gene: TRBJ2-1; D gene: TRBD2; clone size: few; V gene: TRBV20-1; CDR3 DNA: TGCAGTGCTAGAACGGGAGGGCTTGTCGGTGAGCAGTTCTTC; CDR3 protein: CSARTGGLVGEQFF
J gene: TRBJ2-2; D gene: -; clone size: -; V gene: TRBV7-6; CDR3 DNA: TGTGCCAGCAGCTTCAGAATTCCACCGAACACCGGGGAGCTGTTTTTT; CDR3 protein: CASSFRIPPNTGELFF
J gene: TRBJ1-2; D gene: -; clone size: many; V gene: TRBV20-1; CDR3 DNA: TGCAGTGCTAGATTAGCAGGGGATGGCTACACCTTC; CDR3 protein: CSARLAGDGYTF
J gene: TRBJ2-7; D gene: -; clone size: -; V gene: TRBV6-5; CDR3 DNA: TGTCCCAGCAGTTCAGGGGTGATCTACGAGCAGTACTTC; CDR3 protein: CPSSSGVIYEQYF
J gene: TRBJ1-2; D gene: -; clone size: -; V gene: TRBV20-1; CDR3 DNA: TGCAGTGCCACGGGGCGGGGAATGGACTATGGCTACACCTTC; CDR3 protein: CSATGRGMDYGYTF